This TCR beta chain was captured by sequencing in a study of post-analysis software for immune sequencing data. The library was made from cDNA and included unique molecular identifiers. Each CDR3 protein is one row after TCRdb ran MiXCR on the PCR reads. The repertoire holds a few hundred thousand distinct CDR3 sequences, with 30% to 45% as singletons. Many counts were recorded for this clonotype. Antigen unknown. The study, taken as a whole, reports: Compared with controls, patients had more of about 5 TRBV segments, including TRBV5-6, TRBV5-1 and TRBV20-1. Under the F measure, samples that were prepared in one batch clustered strongly together.

CDR1 and CDR2 from the germline V gene are SQVTM and ANQGSEA. Trimming removed 3 bases from V and 1 base from J, with 9 bases in between. There are 13 residues in the CDR3. The chain carries TRBV29-1 and TRBJ1-1; D is possibly TRBD1 (5 bases). This TCR came from a girl aged 10 to 17 with multiple sclerosis. Sequencing was done on a sample of blood. The CDR3 here is CSVEGRANTEAFF. CDR3 sequence (DNA): TGCAGCGTTGAGGGCAGGGCGAACACTGAAGCTTTCTTT. The full variable domain, in which reference TRBV29-1 and TRBJ1-1 provide the parts outside the CDR3, is SAVISQKPSRDICQRGTSLTIQCQVDSQVTMMFWYRQQPGQSLTLIATANQGSEATYESGFVIDKFPISRPNLTFSTLTVSNMSPEDSSIYLCSVEGRANTEAFFGQGTRLTVV.